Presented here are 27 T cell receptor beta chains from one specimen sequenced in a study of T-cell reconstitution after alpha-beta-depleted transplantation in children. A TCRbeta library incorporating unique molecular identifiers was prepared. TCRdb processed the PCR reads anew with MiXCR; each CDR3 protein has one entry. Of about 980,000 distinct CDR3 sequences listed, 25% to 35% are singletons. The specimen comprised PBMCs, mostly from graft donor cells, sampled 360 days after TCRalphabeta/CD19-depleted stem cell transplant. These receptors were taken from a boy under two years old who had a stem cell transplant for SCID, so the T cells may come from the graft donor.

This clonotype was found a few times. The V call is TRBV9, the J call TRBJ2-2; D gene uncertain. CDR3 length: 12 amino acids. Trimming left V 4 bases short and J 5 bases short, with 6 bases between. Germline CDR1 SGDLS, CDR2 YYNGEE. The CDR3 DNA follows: TGTGCCAGCAGCACCCTTACCGGGGAGCTGTTTTTT. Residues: CASSTLTGELFF.

Written as DNA, the CDR3 is TGTGCCAGCAGCAAGGGGGGAGCGGGGGCCCTTTACAATGAGCAGTTCTTC. Translating gives CASSKGGAGALYNEQFF. The chain links TRBV28 to TRBJ2-1; 8 positions match TRBD2. Germline CDR1 is MDHEN and CDR2 is SYDVKM. After removal of 6 bases from V and 4 bases from J, the junction contained 14 bases not matched to a gene. This CDR3 comprises 17 residues.

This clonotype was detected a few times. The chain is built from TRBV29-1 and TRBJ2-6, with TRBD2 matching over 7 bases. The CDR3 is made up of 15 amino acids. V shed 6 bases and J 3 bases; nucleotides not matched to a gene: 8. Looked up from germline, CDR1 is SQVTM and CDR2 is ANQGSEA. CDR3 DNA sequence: TGCAGCGTCTCTTGGGGGGGGTATGGGGCCAACGTCCTGACTTTC. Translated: CSVSWGGYGANVLTF.

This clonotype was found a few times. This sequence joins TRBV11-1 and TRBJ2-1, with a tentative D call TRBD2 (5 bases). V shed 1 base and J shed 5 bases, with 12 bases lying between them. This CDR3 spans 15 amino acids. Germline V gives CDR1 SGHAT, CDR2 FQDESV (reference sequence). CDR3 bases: TGTGCCAGCAGCTTAGTAGCGAGGTCCCACAATGAGCAGTTCTTC. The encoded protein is CASSLVARSHNEQFF. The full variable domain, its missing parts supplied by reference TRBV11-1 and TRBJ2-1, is EAEVAQSPRYKITEKSQAVAFWCDPISGHATLYWYRQILGQGPELLVQFQDESVVDDSQLPKDRFSAERLKGVDSTLKIQPAELGDSAMYLCASSLVARSHNEQFFGPGTRLTVL.

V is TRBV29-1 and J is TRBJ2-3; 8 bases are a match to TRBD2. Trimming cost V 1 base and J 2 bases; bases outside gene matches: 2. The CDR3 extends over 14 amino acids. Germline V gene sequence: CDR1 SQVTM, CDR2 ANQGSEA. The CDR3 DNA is TGCAGCGTTGAAGTTAGCGGGGCCACAGATACGCAGTATTTT. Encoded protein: CSVEVSGATDTQYF.

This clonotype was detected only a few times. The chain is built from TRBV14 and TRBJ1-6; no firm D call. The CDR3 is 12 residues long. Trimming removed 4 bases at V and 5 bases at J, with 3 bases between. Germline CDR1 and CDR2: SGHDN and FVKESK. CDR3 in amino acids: CASSRHNSPLHF. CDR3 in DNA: TGTGCCAGCAGCCGACATAATTCACCCCTCCACTTT.

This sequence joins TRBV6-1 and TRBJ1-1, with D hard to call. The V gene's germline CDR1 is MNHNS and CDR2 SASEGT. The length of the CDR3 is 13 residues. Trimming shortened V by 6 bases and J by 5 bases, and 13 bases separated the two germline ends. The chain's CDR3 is CASRPGLGTEAFF. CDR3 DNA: TGTGCCAGCAGGCCGGGCCTGGGAACTGAAGCTTTCTTT.

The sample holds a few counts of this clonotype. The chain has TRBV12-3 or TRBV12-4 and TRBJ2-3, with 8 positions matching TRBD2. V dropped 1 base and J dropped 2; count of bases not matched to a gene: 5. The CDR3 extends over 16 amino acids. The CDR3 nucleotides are TGTGCCAGCAGTTTAGGTAGCGGGGCCACCACAGATACGCAGTATTTT. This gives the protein CASSLGSGATTDTQYF.

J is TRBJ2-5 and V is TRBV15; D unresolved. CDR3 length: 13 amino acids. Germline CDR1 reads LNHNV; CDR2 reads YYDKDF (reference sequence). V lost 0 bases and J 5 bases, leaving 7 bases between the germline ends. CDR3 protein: CATSRDQGETQYF. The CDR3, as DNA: TGTGCCACCAGCAGAGATCAAGGGGAGACCCAGTACTTC.

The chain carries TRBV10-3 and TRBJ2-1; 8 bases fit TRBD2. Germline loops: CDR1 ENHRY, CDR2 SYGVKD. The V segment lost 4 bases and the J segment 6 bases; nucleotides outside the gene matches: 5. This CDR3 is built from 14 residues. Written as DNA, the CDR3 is TGTGCCATCAGTGGGGGACTAGAGGGCAATGAGCAGTTCTTC. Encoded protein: CAISGGLEGNEQFF.

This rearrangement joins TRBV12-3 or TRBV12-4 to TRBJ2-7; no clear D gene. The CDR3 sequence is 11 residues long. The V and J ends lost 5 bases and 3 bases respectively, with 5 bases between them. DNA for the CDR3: TGTGCCAGCAGTATAGACTACGAGCAGTACTTC. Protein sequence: CASSIDYEQYF.

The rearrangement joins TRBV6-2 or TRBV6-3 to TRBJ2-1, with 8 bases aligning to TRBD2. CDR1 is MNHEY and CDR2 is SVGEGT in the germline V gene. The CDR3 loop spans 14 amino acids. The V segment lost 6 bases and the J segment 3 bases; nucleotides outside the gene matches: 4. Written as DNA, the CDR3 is TGTGCCAGCAGGCCGGGGGGGAGCTACAATGAGCAGTTCTTC. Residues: CASRPGGSYNEQFF.

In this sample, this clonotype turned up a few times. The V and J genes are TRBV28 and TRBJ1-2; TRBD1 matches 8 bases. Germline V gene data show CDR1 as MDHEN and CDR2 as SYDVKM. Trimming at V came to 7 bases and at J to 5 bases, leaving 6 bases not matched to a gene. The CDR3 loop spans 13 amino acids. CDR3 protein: CASTQGGVYGYTF. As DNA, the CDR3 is TGTGCCAGCACACAGGGGGGGGTTTATGGCTACACCTTC.

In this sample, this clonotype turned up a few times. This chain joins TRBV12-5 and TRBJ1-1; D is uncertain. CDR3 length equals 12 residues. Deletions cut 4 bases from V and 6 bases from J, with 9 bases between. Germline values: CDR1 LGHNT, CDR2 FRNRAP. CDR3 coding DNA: TGTGCTAGTGGTTGGGATTACGCTGAAGCTTTCTTT. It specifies CASGWDYAEAFF.

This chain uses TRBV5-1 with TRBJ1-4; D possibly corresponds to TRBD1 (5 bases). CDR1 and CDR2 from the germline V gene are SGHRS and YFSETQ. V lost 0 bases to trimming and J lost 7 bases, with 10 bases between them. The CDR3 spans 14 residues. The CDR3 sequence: CASSLGDSPEKLFF. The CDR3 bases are TGCGCCAGCAGCTTGGGAGACAGTCCTGAAAAACTGTTTTTT.

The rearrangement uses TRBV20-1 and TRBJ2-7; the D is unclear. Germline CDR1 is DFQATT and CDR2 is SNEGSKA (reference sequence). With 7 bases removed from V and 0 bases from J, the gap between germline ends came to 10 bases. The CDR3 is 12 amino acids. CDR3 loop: CSGTSLSYEQYF. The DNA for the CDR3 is TGCAGTGGTACGAGCCTCTCCTACGAGCAGTACTTC.

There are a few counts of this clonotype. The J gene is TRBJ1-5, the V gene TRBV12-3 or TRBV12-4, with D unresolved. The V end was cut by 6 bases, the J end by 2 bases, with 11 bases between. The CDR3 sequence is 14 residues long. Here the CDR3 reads CASRRAGGNQPQHF. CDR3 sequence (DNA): TGTGCCAGCAGACGGGCTGGCGGCAATCAGCCCCAGCATTTT.

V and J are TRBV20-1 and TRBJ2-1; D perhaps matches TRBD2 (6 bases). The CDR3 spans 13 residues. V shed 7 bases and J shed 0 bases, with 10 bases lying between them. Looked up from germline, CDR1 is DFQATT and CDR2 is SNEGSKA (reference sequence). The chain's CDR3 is CSVCGASYNEQFF. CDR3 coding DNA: TGCAGTGTATGCGGGGCCTCCTACAATGAGCAGTTCTTC.

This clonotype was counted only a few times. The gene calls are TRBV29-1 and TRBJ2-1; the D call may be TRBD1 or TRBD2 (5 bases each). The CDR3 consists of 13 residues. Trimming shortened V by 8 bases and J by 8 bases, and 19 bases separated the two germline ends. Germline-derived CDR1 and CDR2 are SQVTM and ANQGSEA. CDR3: CSPFRQGRDEQFF. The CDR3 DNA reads TGCAGCCCCTTCAGGCAGGGACGGGATGAGCAGTTCTTC.

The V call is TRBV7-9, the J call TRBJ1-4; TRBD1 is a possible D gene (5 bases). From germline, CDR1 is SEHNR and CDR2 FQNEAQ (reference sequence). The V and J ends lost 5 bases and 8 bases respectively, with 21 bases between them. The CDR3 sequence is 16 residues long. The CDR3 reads CASSPRSGRLKEKLFF. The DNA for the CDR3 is TGTGCCAGCAGCCCCAGGTCAGGGAGGCTTAAGGAAAAACTGTTTTTT.

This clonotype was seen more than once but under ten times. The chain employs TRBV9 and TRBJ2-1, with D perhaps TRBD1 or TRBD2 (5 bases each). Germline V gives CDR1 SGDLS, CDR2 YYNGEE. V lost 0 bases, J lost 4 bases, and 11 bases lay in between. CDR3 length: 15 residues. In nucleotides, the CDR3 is TGTGCCAGCAGCGTAGAGGGGACCCAGTACAATGAGCAGTTCTTC. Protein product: CASSVEGTQYNEQFF. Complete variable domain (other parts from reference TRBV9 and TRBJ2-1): DSGVTQTPKHLITATGQRVTLRCSPRSGDLSVYWYQQSLDQGLQFLIQYYNGEERAKGNILERFSAQQFPDLHSELNLSSLELGDSALYFCASSVEGTQYNEQFFGPGTRLTVL.

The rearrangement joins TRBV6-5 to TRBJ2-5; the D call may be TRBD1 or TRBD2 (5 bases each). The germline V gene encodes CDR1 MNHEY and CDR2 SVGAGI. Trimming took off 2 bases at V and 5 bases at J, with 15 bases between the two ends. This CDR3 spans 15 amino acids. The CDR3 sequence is CASSYLGVEGETQYF. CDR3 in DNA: TGTGCCAGCAGTTACCTAGGGGTCGAGGGCGAGACCCAGTACTTC.

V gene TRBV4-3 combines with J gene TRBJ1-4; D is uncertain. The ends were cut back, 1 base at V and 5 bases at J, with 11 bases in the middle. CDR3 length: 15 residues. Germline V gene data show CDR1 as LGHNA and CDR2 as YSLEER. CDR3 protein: CASSQANSRNEKLFF. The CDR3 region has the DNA TGCGCCAGCAGCCAAGCGAACAGCCGAAATGAAAAACTGTTTTTT.

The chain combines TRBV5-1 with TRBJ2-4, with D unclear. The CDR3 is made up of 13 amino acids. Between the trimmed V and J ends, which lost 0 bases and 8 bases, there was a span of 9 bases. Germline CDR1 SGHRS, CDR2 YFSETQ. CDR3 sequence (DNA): TGCGCCAGCAGCTTGGGGCCTGCCTACATTCAGTACTTC. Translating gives CASSLGPAYIQYF.

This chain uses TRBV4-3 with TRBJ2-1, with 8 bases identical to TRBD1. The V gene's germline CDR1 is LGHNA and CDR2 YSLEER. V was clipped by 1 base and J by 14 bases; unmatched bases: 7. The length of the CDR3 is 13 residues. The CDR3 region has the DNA TGCGCCAGCAGCCAAGTAAGGGGACAGGAGGAGTTCTTC. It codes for CASSQVRGQEEFF.

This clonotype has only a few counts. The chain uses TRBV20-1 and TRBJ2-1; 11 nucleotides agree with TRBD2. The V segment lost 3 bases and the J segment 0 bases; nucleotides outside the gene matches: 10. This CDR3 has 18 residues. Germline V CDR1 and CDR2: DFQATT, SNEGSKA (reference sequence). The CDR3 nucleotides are TGCAGTGCTAGTCTAGCGGGGGGTACAATGCGCTCCTACAATGAGCAGTTCTTC. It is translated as CSASLAGGTMRSYNEQFF.

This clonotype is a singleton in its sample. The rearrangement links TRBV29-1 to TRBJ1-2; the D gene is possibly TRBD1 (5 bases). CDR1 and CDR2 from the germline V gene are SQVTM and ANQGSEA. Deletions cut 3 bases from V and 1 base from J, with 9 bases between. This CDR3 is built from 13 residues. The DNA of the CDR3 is TGCAGCGTTGACAGGGTGGTTAACTATGGCTACACCTTC. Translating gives CSVDRVVNYGYTF.